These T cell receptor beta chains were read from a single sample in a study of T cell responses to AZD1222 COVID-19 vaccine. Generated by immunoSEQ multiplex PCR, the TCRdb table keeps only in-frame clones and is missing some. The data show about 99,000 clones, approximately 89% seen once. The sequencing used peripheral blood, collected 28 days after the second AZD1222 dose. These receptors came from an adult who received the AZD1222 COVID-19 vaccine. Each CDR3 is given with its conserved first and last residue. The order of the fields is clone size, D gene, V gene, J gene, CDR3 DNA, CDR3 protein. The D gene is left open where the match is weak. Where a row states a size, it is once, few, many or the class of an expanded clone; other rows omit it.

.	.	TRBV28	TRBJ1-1	TGTGCCAGCAGGCTTACGGGGGTTGAAGCTTTCTTT	CASRLTGVEAFF
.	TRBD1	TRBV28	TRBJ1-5	TGTGCCAGCAGGACTGTCTTCACAGGGGGCGCGAATCAGCCCCAGCATTTT	CASRTVFTGGANQPQHF
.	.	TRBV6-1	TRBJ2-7	TGTGCCAGCAGTGAACCGGGCAGGGGTACCTACGAGCAGTACTTC	CASSEPGRGTYEQYF
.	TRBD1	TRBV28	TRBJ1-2	TGTGCCAGCAGGATAGGATTCAGCAGGGGGTCCTATGGCTACACCTTC	CASRIGFSRGSYGYTF
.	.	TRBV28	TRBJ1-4	TGTGCCAGCAGGAGGCCGGGGGCCGGCGGGGAAAAACTGTTTTTT	CASRRPGAGGEKLFF
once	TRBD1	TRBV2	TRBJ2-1	TGTGCCAGCAAGAACAGGGACAGGGGGCCCAATGAGCAGTTCTTC	CASKNRDRGPNEQFF
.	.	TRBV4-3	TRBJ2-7	TGCGCCACCCTCTTCTTGGGAAACGAGCAGTACTTC	CATLFLGNEQYF
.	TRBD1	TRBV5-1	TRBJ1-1	TGCGCCAGCAGCTTGGGACAGGGGGGTGGCACTGAAGCTTTCTTT	CASSLGQGGGTEAFF
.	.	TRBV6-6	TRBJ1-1	TGTGCCAGCACCGTAACATCAAACACTGAAGCTTTCTTT	CASTVTSNTEAFF
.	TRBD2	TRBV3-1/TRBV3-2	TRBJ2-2	TGTGCCAGCAGCCAAGGACTAGCGGGTAACACCGGGGAGCTGTTTTTT	CASSQGLAGNTGELFF
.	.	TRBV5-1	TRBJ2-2	TGCGCCAGCAGCCCCCGGGGACCTCTCGCGAACACCGGGGAGCTGTTTTTT	CASSPRGPLANTGELFF
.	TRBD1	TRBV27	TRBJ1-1	TGTGCCAGCGGCGGGGACAGGTTGAACACTGAAGCTTTCTTT	CASGGDRLNTEAFF
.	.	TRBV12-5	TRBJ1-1	TGTGGGTTGAGGTCCATTGAAGCTTTCTTT	CGLRSIEAFF
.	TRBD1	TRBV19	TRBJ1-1	TGTGCCAGTAGTATGTTGGGACAGGCGAGCTCTGAAGCTTTCTTT	CASSMLGQASSEAFF
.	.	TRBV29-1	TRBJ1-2	TGCAGCGTTGCTAGGGGGGGGCCCGGTGGCTACACCTTC	CSVARGGPGGYTF
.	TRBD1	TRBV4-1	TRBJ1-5	TGCGCCAGCAGCCTTGGGACAGGGGATCAGCCCCAGCATTTT	CASSLGTGDQPQHF
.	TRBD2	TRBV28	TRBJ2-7	TGTGCCAGCGGAGCGGGAGGGTACGAGCAGTACTTC	CASGAGGYEQYF
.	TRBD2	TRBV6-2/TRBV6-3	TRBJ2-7	TGTGCCAGCAGTTACTCTGATGGGACTAGCGGGAGCCACGAGCAGTACTTC	CASSYSDGTSGSHEQYF
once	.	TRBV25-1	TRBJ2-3	TGTGCCAGCAGTGAATACGAGGGGGGAGGAGATACGCAGTATTTT	CASSEYEGGGDTQYF
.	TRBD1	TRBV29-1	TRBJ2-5	TGCAGCGTTCCGACAGGGCTCGGGAAGACCCAGTACTTC	CSVPTGLGKTQYF
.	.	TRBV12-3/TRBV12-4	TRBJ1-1	TGTGCCAGCAGCTCTCGAGAAAGCACTGAAGCTTTCTTT	CASSSRESTEAFF
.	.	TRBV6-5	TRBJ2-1	TGTGCCAGCAGTCAATACCGTCCAGGGAATGAGCAGTTCTTC	CASSQYRPGNEQFF
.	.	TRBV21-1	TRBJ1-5	TGTAATAATCAGCCCCAGCATTTT	CNNQPQHF
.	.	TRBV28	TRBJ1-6	TGTGCCAGCAGCCGTATCGATAATTCACCCCTCCACTTT	CASSRIDNSPLHF
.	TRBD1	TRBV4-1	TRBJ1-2	TGCGCCAGCAGCCAAGCCGGGACAGGGGTTTATGGCTACACCTTC	CASSQAGTGVYGYTF
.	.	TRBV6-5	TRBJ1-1	TGTGCCAGCAGTTACTCCGGGGAAACTGAAGCTTTCTTT	CASSYSGETEAFF
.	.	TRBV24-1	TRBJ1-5	TGTGCCACCAGTGATCCCGGCTGGGGCAATCAGCCCCAGCATTTT	CATSDPGWGNQPQHF
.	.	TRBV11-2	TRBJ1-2	TGTGCCAGCAGAGCAGGGTCCAGCTCAAGTAACTATGGCTACACCTTC	CASRAGSSSSNYGYTF
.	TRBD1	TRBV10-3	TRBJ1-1	TGTGCCATCAGTGAGCGACAGGGGTCCACTGAAGCTTTCTTT	CAISERQGSTEAFF
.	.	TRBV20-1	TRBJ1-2	TGCAGTGCCCTTCCGGGGGGCTACACCTTC	CSALPGGYTF
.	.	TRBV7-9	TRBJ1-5	TGTGCCAGCAGCTCCTATAATCAGCCCCAGCATTTT	CASSSYNQPQHF
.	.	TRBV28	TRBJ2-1	TGTGCCGACAGCACCCCCGGCCCAGTAGGCGATGAGCAGTTCTTC	CADSTPGPVGDEQFF
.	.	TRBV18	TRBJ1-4	TGTGCCAGCTCACCAATGGTAGCAACTAATGAAAAACTGTTTTTT	CASSPMVATNEKLFF
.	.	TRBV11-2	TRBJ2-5	TGTGCCAGCAGCTTAGGCAGGGGAGAGACCCAGTACTTC	CASSLGRGETQYF
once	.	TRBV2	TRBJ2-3	TGTGCCAGCAGTGAGGGGGCAGGTGGCCTCACTTCAGATACGCAGTATTTT	CASSEGAGGLTSDTQYF